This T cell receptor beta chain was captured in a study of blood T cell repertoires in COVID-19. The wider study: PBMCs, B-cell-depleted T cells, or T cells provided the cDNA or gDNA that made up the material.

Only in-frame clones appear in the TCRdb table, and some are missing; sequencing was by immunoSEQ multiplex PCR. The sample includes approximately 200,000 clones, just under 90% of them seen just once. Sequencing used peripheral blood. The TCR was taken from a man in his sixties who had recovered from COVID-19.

The CDR3 nucleotides are TGTGCCAGCAGCTTAGTAGGGGTTAATTCACCCCTCCACTTT. Protein: CASSLVGVNSPLHF. The V call is TRBV7-2, the J call TRBJ1-6; TRBD1 might be the D (5 bases). The CDR3 spans 14 residues. Trimming pared 1 base from V and 6 bases from J, leaving 7 bases between. Per germline, CDR1 SGHTA and CDR2 FQGNSA.